This T cell receptor (beta chain) derives from a study of shared clonotypes between healthy human individuals. Generated by immunoSEQ multiplex PCR, the TCRdb table keeps only in-frame clones and is missing some. The sample has fewer than 3 million clones; less than 95% are singletons. Trimming pared 3 bases from V and 2 bases from J, leaving 8 bases between. Germline assignment: CDR1 MDHEN and CDR2 SYDVKM. The CDR3 contains 15 residues. A remark on this clone: Its matching antigen is unknown.

The study, taken as a whole, reports: Among the subsets, naive ones generally showed larger estimated richness than memory ones. Rarefaction demonstrated incomplete sorted-subset sequencing despite large depth.

This chain links TRBV28 with TRBJ1-6; D ambiguous. The specimen sequenced was naive CD4+ T cells from PBMCs. The subset: CD45RA+ positively selected. This clonotype originated in a man between 18 and 35 years old in good health. Some clones in this sample may be carry-over from other donors' samples. The chain's CDR3 is CASSLGRTYNSPLHF. CDR3 nucleotide sequence: TGTGCCAGCAGTTTGGGTAGGACCTATAATTCACCCCTCCACTTT.